The text below deals with one TCR beta chain. Its antigen has not been determined. Base-call qualities are not available, and no considerably larger clone is one nucleotide away. This sample is drawn from a study of T cell responses to AZD1222 COVID-19 vaccine (dated by TCRdb to the early 2020s). Concerning the study at large: TCR sequencing covered roughly 230 trial participants: 200 to 220 given two doses of AZD1222 and 26 given two doses of MenACWY control vaccine. Enrollment into the trials was organized by age into subgroups of 18-55, 56-69 and 70-plus years, and those subgroups contained about 160, 30 and 59 TCR-sequenced participants, respectively. The paper's findings and limits, for the study overall: Participants were mostly white British and included more females than males, and it was suggested by the authors that clonal diversity may have been underestimated. The vaccine-associated CD4 TCRs covered the entire spike protein, and the dominant responses fell in regions 160-218 and 743-854. Nearly half of unique spike-specific TCRs reportedly recognized epitopes outside regions mutated in the B.1.351 and B.1.1.7 variants. Spike-specific TCR breadth and depth rose significantly after two AZD1222 doses compared with day 0 and with MenACWY recipients. Conclusions about previously exposed vaccinees are limited because only a handful of AZD1222 recipients were SARS-CoV-2 seropositive at baseline. Because no samples from the day 14 peak response were available, repertoires could be characterized only after the peak T cell response. In the small 56-69-year group, the increase in depth fell short of significance, most likely because of low power.

The CDR3 regions of human TCRbeta chains were analyzed by immunosequencing. Under the source paper's analysis protocol: TCRs in the repertoires were matched against a reference library of SARS-CoV-2-specific TCRs that had been generated with the MIRA antigen-specificity platform. Breadth was defined as the fraction of unique TCRs that were SARS-CoV-2-associated. Depth was defined as the fraction of total T cells that were SARS-CoV-2-associated. Using the MIRA data, each spike-specific TCR was mapped to the spike region that the TCR reacts to and placed in a CD4 or CD8 class. Log10-transformed breadth and depth values were compared by one-way ANOVA with Sidak's multiple comparisons tests. Held by TCRdb, this immuneACCESS table contains in-frame sequences only and omits some clones. Under half of the omission traces to an unresolved V gene where checked; the cause of the rest is unknown. The DNA gave D and trimming, while V, J and clone size come from that table. The sample data list some 180,000 clones, and about 90% of these were observed just once. The ten largest make up approximately 1.8% of the sample.

Taken with the paper, the label for time point translates to: about 28 days (+/-7) after the second vaccine dose. AZD1222 recipients given second doses at about 4 weeks or at about 12 weeks were pooled, since spike-specific TCR depth and breadth were not found to differ between the two schedules. Vaccinee samples were obtained from the UK trials COV001 and COV002, which included a single-blind randomized controlled phase 2/3 trial of AZD1222 (ChAdOx1 nCoV-19) in healthy adults. Trial participant PBMC samples were collected at day 0 and day 28 after the second dose for TCRbeta chain sequencing. The CDR3 sequence holds 14 residues, the cysteine and phenylalanine included. The read is trimmed to its CDR3 DNA, 42 bases read in frame from base 1. V loses 0 bases, J loses 1 base, and the germline ends lie 6 bases apart. CDR1 is given as PRHDT and CDR2 as FYEKMQ, both from the germline V gene (reference sequence).

The TCR was taken from an adult who received the AZD1222 COVID-19 vaccine. The rearrangement combines TRBV13 with TRBJ1-1; the D gene assignment is ambiguous. Sequences were derived from peripheral blood, sampled 28 days after the second AZD1222 dose. For the CDR3, the sequence is CASSLGRANTEAFF. The bases read TGTGCCAGCAGCTTAGGAAGGGCGAACACTGAAGCTTTCTTT. The reference TRBV13 and TRBJ1-1 proteins fill in what lies around the CDR3, so the full variable domain reads AAGVIQSPRHLIKEKRETATLKCYPIPRHDTVYWYQQGPGQDPQFLISFYEKMQSDKGSIPDRFSAQQFSDYHSELNMSSLELGDSALYFCASSLGRANTEAFFGQGTRLTVV.